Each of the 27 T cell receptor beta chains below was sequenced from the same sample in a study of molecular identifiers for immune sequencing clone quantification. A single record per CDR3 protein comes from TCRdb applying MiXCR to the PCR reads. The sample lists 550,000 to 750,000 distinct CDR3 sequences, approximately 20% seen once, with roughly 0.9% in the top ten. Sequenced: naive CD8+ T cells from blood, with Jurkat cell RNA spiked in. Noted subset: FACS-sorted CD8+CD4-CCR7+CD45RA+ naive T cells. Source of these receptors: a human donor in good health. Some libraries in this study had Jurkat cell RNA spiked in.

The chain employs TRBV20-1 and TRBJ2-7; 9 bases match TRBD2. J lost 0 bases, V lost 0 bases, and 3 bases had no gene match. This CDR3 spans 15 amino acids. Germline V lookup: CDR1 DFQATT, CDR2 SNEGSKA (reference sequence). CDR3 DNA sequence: TGCAGTGCTAGAGAGGGACTAGCCGCCTCCTACGAGCAGTACTTC. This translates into CSAREGLAASYEQYF.

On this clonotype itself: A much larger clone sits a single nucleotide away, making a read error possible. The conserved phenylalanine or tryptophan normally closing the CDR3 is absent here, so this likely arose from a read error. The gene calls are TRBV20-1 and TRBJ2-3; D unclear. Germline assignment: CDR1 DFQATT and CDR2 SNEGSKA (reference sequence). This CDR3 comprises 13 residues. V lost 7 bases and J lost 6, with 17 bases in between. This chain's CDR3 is CSVGMPTLDTQYY. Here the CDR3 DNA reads TGCAGTGTGGGAATGCCCACATTGGATACGCAGTATTAT.

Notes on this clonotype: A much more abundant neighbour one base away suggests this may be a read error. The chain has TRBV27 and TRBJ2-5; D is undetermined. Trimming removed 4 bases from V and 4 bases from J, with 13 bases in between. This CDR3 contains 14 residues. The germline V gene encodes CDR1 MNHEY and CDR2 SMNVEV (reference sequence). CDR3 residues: CASSWAAYRETQYF. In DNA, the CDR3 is TGTGCCAGCAGTTGGGCCGCCTACCGAGAGACCCAGTACTTC.

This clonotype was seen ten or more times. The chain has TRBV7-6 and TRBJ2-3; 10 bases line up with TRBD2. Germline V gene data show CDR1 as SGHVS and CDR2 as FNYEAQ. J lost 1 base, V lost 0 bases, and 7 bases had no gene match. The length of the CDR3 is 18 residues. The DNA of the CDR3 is TGTGCCAGCAGCTTAGCGGCTAGCGGGAGCGTTGGCACAGATACGCAGTATTTT. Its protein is CASSLAASGSVGTDTQYF.

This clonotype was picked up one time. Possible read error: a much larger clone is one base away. CDR3 sequence reads: CSARGFTTGAPTGTQYF. CDR3 sequence (DNA): TGCAGTGCTAGAGGCTTTACGACAGGGGCCCCCACAGGTACGCAGTATTTT. This chain connects TRBV20-1 to TRBJ2-3, with TRBD1 matching over 8 bases. This CDR3 comprises 17 residues. From germline, CDR1 is DFQATT and CDR2 SNEGSKA (reference sequence).

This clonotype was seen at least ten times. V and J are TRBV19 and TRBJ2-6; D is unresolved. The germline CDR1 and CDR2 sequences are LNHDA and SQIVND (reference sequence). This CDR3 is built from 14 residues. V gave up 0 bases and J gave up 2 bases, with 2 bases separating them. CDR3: CASSIDAGANVLTF. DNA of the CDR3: TGTGCCAGTAGTATAGACGCTGGGGCCAACGTCCTGACTTTC.

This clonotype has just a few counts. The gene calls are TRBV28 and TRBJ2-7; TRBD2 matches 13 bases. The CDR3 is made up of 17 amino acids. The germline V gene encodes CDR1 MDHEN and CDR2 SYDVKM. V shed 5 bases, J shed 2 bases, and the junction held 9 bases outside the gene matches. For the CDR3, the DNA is TGTGCCAGCAGTGAAAGGACTAGCGGGAGTATTCCCTACGAGCAGTACTTC. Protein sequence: CASSERTSGSIPYEQYF.

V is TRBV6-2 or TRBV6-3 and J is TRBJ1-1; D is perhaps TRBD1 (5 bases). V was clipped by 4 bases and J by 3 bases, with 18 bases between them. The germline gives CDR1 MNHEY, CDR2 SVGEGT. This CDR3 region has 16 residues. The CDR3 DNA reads TGTGCCAGCAGTTGGACCAACACAGGTTTCGACACTGAAGCTTTCTTT. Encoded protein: CASSWTNTGFDTEAFF.

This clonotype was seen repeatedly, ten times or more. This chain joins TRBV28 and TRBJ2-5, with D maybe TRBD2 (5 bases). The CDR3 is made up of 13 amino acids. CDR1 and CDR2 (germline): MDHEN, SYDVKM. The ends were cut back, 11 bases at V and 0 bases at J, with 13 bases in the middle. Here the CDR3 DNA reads TGTGCCTCTCTCGGGGAGTACCAAGAGACCCAGTACTTC. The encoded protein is CASLGEYQETQYF. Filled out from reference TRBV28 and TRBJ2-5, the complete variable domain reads DVKVTQSSRYLVKRTGEKVFLECVQDMDHENMFWYRQDPGLGLRLIYFSYDVKMKEKGDIPEGYSVSREKKERFSLILESASTNQTSMYLCASLGEYQETQYFGPGTRLLVL.

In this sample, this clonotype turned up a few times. The CDR3 region has the DNA TGTGCCAGCAGCCCTCGGGACAGGGTTACCTACGAGCAGTACTTC. Amino acids: CASSPRDRVTYEQYF. V is TRBV9 and J is TRBJ2-7; 9 bases map to TRBD1. V lost 4 bases, J lost 2 bases, and 7 bases stayed unmatched. The length of the CDR3 is 15 residues. Germline lookup yields CDR1 SGDLS and CDR2 YYNGEE.

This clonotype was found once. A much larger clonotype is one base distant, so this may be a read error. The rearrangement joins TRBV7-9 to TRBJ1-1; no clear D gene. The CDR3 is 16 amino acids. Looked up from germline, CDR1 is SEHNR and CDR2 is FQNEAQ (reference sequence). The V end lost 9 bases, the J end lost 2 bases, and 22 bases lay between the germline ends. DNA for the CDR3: TGTGCCAGGAGCAATCCACTCCCGTCGGGAAACACTGAAGCTTTCTTT. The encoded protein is CARSNPLPSGNTEAFF.

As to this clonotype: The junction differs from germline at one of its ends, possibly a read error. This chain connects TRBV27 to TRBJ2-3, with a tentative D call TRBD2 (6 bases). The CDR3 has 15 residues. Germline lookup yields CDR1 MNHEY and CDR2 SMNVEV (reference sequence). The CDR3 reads CAGSFKLAYTDTQYF. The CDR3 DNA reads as TGTGCCGGCAGTTTTAAGCTAGCGTACACAGATACGCAGTATTTT.

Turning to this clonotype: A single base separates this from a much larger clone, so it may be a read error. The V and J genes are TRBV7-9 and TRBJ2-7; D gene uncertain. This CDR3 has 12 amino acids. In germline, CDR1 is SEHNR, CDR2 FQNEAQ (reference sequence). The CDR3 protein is CAGSYLAYEQYF. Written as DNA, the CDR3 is TGTGCCGGCAGCTACCTAGCCTACGAGCAGTACTTC.

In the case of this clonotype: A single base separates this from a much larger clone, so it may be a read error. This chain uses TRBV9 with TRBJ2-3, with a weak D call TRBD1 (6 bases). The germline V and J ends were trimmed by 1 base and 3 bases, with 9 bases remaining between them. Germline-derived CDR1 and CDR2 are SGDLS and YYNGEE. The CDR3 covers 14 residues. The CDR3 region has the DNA TGTGCCAGCAGCGTACAGGGGAATACAGATACGCAGTATTTT. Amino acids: CASSVQGNTDTQYF.

CDR3 in DNA: TGTGCCAGCAGCGCCTCTACCAGCTCCTACAATGAGCAGTTCTTC. Translation gives CASSASTSSYNEQFF. The chain has TRBV6-6 and TRBJ2-1; D is uncertain. Germline values: CDR1 MNHNY, CDR2 SVGAGI (reference sequence). Trimming shortened V by 6 bases and J by 0 bases, and 12 bases separated the two germline ends. The CDR3 extends over 15 amino acids.

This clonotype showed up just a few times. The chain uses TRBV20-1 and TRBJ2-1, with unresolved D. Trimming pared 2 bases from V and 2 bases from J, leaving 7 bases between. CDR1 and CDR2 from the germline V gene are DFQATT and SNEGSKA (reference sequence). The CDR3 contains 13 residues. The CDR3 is CSARLGPYNEQFF. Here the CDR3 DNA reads TGCAGTGCTAGACTGGGCCCCTACAATGAGCAGTTCTTC.

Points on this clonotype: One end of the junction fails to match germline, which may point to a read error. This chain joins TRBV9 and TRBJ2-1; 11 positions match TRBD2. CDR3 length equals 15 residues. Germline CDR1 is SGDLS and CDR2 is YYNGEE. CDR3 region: CASSGRLAGGHERFF. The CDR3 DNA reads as TGTGCCAGCAGCGGGAGGCTAGCGGGAGGCCATGAGCGGTTCTTC.

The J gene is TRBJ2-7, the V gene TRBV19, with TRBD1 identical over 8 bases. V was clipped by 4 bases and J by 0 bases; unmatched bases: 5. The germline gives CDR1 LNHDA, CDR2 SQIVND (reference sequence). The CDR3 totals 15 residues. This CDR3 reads CASSKGQAISYEQYF. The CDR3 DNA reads TGTGCCAGTAGTAAGGGACAGGCGATCTCCTACGAGCAGTACTTC.

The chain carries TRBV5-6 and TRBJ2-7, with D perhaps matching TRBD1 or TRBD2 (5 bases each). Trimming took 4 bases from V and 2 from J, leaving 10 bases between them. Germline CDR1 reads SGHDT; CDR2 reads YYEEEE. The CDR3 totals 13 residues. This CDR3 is CASSEGSAYEQYF. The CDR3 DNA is TGTGCCAGCAGCGAGGGGAGTGCCTACGAGCAGTACTTC.

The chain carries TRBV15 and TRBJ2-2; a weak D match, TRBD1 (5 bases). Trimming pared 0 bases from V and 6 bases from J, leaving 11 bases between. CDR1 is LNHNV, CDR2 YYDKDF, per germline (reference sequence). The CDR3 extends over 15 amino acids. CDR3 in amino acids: CATSRDRVFSGELFF. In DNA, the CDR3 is TGTGCCACCAGCAGAGACAGGGTCTTTTCCGGGGAGCTGTTTTTT.

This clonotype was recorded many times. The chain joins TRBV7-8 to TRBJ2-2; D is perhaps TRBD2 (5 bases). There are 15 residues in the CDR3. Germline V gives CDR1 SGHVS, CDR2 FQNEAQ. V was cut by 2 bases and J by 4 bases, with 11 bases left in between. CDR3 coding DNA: TGTGCCAGCAGCTTATCCGGGATCGGCACCGGGGAGCTGTTTTTT. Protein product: CASSLSGIGTGELFF.

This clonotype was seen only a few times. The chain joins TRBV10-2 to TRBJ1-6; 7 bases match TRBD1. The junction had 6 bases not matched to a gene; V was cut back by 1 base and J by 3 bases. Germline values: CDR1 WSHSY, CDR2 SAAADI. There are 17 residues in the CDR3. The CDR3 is CASSEWDSYSYNSPLHF. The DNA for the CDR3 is TGCGCCAGCAGTGAGTGGGACAGCTACAGCTATAATTCACCCCTCCACTTT.

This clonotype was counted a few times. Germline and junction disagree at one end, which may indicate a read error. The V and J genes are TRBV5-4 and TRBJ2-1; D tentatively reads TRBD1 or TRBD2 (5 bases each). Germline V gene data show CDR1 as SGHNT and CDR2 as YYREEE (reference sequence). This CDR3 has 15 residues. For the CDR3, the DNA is TGTGCCAGCAGCTCCCTCACCGGGGCCAGCAATGGGCAGTTCTTC. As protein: CASSSLTGASNGQFF.

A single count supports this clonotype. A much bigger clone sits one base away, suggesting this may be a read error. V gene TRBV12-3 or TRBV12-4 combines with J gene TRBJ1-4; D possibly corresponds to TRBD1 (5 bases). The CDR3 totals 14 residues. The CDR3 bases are TGTGCCACCACAGGTACACCAACTAATGAAAAACTGCTTTTT. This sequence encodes CATTGTPTNEKLLF.

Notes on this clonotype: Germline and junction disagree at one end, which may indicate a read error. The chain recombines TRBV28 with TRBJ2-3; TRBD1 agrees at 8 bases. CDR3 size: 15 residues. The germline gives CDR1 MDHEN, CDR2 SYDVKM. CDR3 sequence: CARSLQGAITDTQYF. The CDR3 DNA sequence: TGTGCCCGCAGTCTTCAGGGGGCGATAACAGATACGCAGTATTTT.

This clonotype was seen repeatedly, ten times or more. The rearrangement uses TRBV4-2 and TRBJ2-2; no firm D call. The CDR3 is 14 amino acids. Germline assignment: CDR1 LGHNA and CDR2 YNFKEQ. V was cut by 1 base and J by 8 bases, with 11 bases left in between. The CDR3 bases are TGTGCCAGCAGCCAAGGAGTCACCACGGGGGAGCTGTTTTTT. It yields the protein CASSQGVTTGELFF.

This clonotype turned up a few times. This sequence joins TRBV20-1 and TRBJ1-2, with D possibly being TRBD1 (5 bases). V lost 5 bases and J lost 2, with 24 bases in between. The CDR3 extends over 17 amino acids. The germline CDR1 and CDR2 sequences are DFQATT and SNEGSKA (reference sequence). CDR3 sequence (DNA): TGCAGTGCTGGAACTCCTGGGGGTGATCTCGGAAACTATGGCTACACCTTC. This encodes CSAGTPGGDLGNYGYTF.